The 20 T cell receptor beta chains below come from one sample, sequenced in a study of CD39 and CD103 CD8 tumor-infiltrating T cells. Profiled with immunoSEQ multiplex PCR; TCRdb holds only in-frame clones, not every one. Of 7,000 to 8,500 clones in the sample, 50% to 75% were seen once. The sample comprised CD8+ T cells sorted from blood. Subset in this sample: total memory CD8 T cells (CD45RA-CCR7+/-) from blood or uninvolved lymph node. These receptor sequences come from a human donor with head and neck squamous cell carcinoma.

The chain recombines TRBV5-6 with TRBJ2-2; 9 positions agree with TRBD2. With V trimmed by 0 bases and J by 5 bases, 5 bases remained unmatched. CDR1 and CDR2 (germline): SGHDT, YYEEEE. This CDR3 comprises 16 residues. The CDR3 is CASSLGLAGQTGELFF. CDR3 nucleotides: TGTGCCAGCAGCTTGGGGCTAGCGGGACAAACCGGGGAGCTGTTTTTT.

J is TRBJ2-2 and V is TRBV9; no reliable D call. The V gene lost 4 bases and the J gene lost 1 base, with 8 bases spanning the gap. Germline V gene sequence: CDR1 SGDLS, CDR2 YYNGEE. This CDR3 region has 14 residues. The CDR3 bases are TGTGCCAGCAGCCGGAGAGGGAACACCGGGGAGCTGTTTTTT. Translating gives CASSRRGNTGELFF.

V usage is TRBV7-8 and J usage is TRBJ1-6; no clear D. The V and J ends lost 5 bases and 9 bases respectively, with 17 bases between them. This CDR3 contains 15 residues. Germline CDR1 reads SGHVS; CDR2 reads FQNEAQ. The chain's CDR3 is CASSPGQSEISPLHF. CDR3 in DNA: TGTGCCAGCAGCCCCGGGCAGTCAGAGATTTCACCCCTCCACTTT.

This chain links TRBV23-1 with TRBJ2-5; no firm D call. TRBV23-1 is placed among ORFs of uncertain function. The CDR3 contains 12 residues. V lost 6 bases, J lost 2 bases, and 7 bases lay in between. Written as DNA, the CDR3 is TGCGCCAGCAGCTACTTGCAAGAGACCCAGTACTTC. This gives the protein CASSYLQETQYF.

This clone has just one count. The V gene is TRBV7-9, the J gene TRBJ1-2; a possible D gene is TRBD1 (5 bases). Germline values: CDR1 SEHNR, CDR2 FQNEAQ (reference sequence). The V end lost 5 bases, the J end lost 4 bases, and 11 bases lay between the germline ends. The CDR3 sequence is 13 residues long. The CDR3, as DNA: TGTGCCAGCAGCCCGACAGAATTCTATGGCTACACCTTC. Translating gives CASSPTEFYGYTF.

This clone was counted between two and nine times. This chain connects TRBV6-5 to TRBJ2-7, with TRBD2 identical over 8 bases. This CDR3 region has 15 residues. Germline V gene lookup returns CDR1 MNHEY and CDR2 SVGAGI. After removal of 2 bases from V and 0 bases from J, the junction contained 3 bases not matched to a gene. The CDR3 reads CASSYERGSSYEQYF. The CDR3 DNA reads TGTGCCAGCAGTTACGAGCGGGGGAGCTCCTACGAGCAGTACTTC.

V and J are TRBV28 and TRBJ1-1; D remains unclear. The CDR3 sequence is 13 residues long. Trimming took 2 bases from V and 4 from J, leaving 8 bases between them. The germline CDR1 and CDR2 sequences are MDHEN and SYDVKM. As DNA, the CDR3 is TGTGCCAGCAGTTTAGGCGGCGGCACTGAAGCTTTCTTT. Residues: CASSLGGGTEAFF.

The chain combines TRBV5-6 with TRBJ1-1, with D unclear. This CDR3 has 13 residues. Germline V gene sequence: CDR1 SGHDT, CDR2 YYEEEE. The ends were cut back, 1 base at V and 1 base at J, with 5 bases in the middle. The CDR3 coding sequence is TGTGCCAGCAGCTTGTCTGCGAACACTGAAGCTTTCTTT. Protein sequence: CASSLSANTEAFF.

The chain employs TRBV2 and TRBJ1-2, with TRBD1 matching 8 bases. Per the germline V gene, CDR1 is SNHLY and CDR2 is FYNNEI. V lost 3 bases, J lost 3 bases, and 15 bases stayed unmatched. This CDR3 has 18 residues. The CDR3 protein is CASSEGRTGRRVDYGYTF. As DNA, the CDR3 is TGTGCCAGCAGTGAGGGGAGGACAGGGAGACGAGTAGACTATGGCTACACCTTC. Based on the CDR3 plus reference TRBV2 and TRBJ1-2, the full variable domain is EPEVTQTPSHQVTQMGQEVILRCVPISNHLYFYWYRQILGQKVEFLVSFYNNEISEKSEIFDDQFSVERPDGSNFTLKIRSTKLEDSAMYFCASSEGRTGRRVDYGYTFGSGTRLTVV.

The chain recombines TRBV7-9 with TRBJ1-1; D is undetermined. The CDR3 is made up of 14 amino acids. Trimming left V 2 bases short and J 1 base short, with 8 bases between. Germline V gene data show CDR1 as SEHNR and CDR2 as FQNEAQ (reference sequence). In DNA, the CDR3 is TGTGCCAGCAGCTTACTCGCCGGGAACACTGAAGCTTTCTTT. Protein sequence: CASSLLAGNTEAFF.

The chain couples TRBV6-4 to TRBJ2-1, with D possibly matching TRBD2 (6 bases). Germline V gene sequence: CDR1 MRHNA, CDR2 SNTAGT. V lost 6 bases and J 3 bases, leaving 15 bases between the germline ends. This CDR3 has 15 amino acids. In nucleotides, the CDR3 is TGTGCCAGCAGCGGCGATAGCGGCAACTACAATGAGCAGTTCTTC. It is translated as CASSGDSGNYNEQFF.

This chain connects TRBV7-6 to TRBJ2-3, with 8 positions matching TRBD1. Trimming removed 1 base from V and 2 bases from J; junction bases left unmatched: 5. Germline CDR1 SGHVS, CDR2 FNYEAQ. This CDR3 contains 16 residues. This CDR3 is CASSLGPGGATDTQYF. CDR3 bases: TGTGCCAGCAGCTTAGGCCCAGGGGGCGCCACAGATACGCAGTATTTT.

The J gene is TRBJ2-7, the V gene TRBV7-9, with D hard to call. The CDR3 has 12 amino acids. Trimming cost V 2 bases and J 6 bases, with 8 bases left between them. The germline gives CDR1 SEHNR, CDR2 FQNEAQ (reference sequence). The CDR3 is CASSLYVGEQYF. In nucleotides, the CDR3 is TGTGCCAGCAGCTTATACGTTGGCGAGCAGTACTTC.

The CDR3 here is CASREAGGRADTQYF. The CDR3 DNA reads TGTGCCAGCAGAGAAGCGGGGGGGCGCGCAGATACGCAGTATTTT. The chain has TRBV5-6 and TRBJ2-3; TRBD2 aligns across 10 bases. V gave up 5 bases and J gave up 4 bases; unmatched junction bases: 7. The CDR3 has 15 amino acids. The germline V gene encodes CDR1 SGHDT and CDR2 YYEEEE.

The chain has TRBV19 and TRBJ1-5, with 7 positions matching TRBD1. The CDR3 spans 12 residues. Germline assignment: CDR1 LNHDA and CDR2 SQIVND (reference sequence). V lost 9 bases and J lost 10; bases outside the gene matches: 9. The CDR3 bases are TGTGCCAGCCGGACAGGCACCGTTCCCCAGCATTTT. As protein: CASRTGTVPQHF.

The V gene is TRBV4-3, the J gene TRBJ2-7; D is undetermined. The CDR3 runs 14 residues. V was pared by 4 bases and J by 1 base, with 11 bases between. Germline loops: CDR1 LGHNA, CDR2 YSLEER. CDR3 protein: CASSLDTMSYEQYF. In DNA form, the CDR3 reads TGCGCCAGCAGCCTCGACACTATGTCCTACGAGCAGTACTTC.

The CDR3 sequence: CASSSEGHTNYGYTF. The CDR3 nucleotides read TGTGCCAGCAGTTCAGAGGGACACACCAACTATGGCTACACCTTC. This rearrangement joins TRBV2 to TRBJ1-2, with D perhaps matching TRBD1 (6 bases). Trimming took off 5 bases at V and 2 bases at J, with 15 bases between the two ends. Per germline, CDR1 SNHLY and CDR2 FYNNEI. The CDR3 consists of 15 residues.

This clone was seen just once. The chain is built from TRBV11-2 and TRBJ2-1; D gene ambiguous. CDR1 is SGHAT, CDR2 FQNNGV, per germline. V was shortened by 4 bases and J by 7 bases, with 8 bases between the two germline ends. The CDR3 loop spans 12 amino acids. In nucleotides, the CDR3 is TGTGCCAGCAGCTCCGAAGGGAATGAGCAGTTCTTC. Translation: CASSSEGNEQFF.

This chain's CDR3 is CASSSWNTEAFF. For the CDR3, the DNA is TGTGCCAGTAGTTCCTGGAACACTGAAGCTTTCTTT. The chain combines TRBV19 with TRBJ1-1; D uncertain. Per germline, CDR1 LNHDA and CDR2 SQIVND (reference sequence). The CDR3 loop spans 12 amino acids. The V gene lost 5 bases and the J gene lost 1 base, with 5 bases spanning the gap.

CDR3 coding DNA: TGTGCCAGCAGTTTACATACTAGCGGGAGGGGCTACGAGCAGTACTTC. The encoded protein is CASSLHTSGRGYEQYF. This chain joins TRBV28 and TRBJ2-7, with TRBD2 identical over 13 bases. Germline V CDR1 and CDR2: MDHEN, SYDVKM. Germline trimming cut 2 bases from V and 3 bases from J; bases unmatched to any gene: 4. This CDR3 is 16 amino acids long.